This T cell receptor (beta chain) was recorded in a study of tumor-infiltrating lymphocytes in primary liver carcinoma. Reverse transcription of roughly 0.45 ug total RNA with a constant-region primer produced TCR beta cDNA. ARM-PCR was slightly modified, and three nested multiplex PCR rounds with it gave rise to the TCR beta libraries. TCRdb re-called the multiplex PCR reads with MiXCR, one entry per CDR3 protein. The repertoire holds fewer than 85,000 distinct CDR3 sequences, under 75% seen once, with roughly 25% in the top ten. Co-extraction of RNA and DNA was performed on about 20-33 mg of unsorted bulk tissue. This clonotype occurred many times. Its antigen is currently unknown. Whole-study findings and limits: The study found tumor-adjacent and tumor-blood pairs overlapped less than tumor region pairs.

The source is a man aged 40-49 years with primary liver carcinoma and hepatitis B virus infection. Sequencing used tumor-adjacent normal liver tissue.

The CDR3 reads CSVDPGVIGETQYF. The CDR3, as DNA: TGCAGCGTTGATCCAGGAGTAATAGGAGAGACCCAGTACTTC. This chain uses TRBV29-1 with TRBJ2-5; D is unclear. The germline gives CDR1 SQVTM, CDR2 ANQGSEA. V lost 3 bases and J lost 4, with 15 bases in between. This CDR3 comprises 14 residues.